Listed here are 22 T cell receptor beta chains from one sample, sequenced in a study of blood T cell repertoires in COVID-19. Clones were read by immunoSEQ multiplex PCR, and TCRdb kept only the in-frame ones, dropping some. The sample records about 140,000 clones, approximately 82% being singletons. The material sequenced was peripheral blood. The receptors were sampled from a man in his 60s who had recovered from COVID-19.

This clone was recorded only once. The rearrangement joins TRBV7-2 to TRBJ2-1; 9 nucleotides match TRBD1. Germline-derived CDR1 and CDR2 are SGHTA and FQGNSA. CDR3 length: 16 residues. The V gene end was trimmed by 4 bases and the J gene end by 6 bases; junction bases not matched to a gene: 10. Written as DNA, the CDR3 is TGTGCCAGCAGCTCAGCACCGGGACAGGGTGGCAATGAGCAGTTCTTC. Residues: CASSSAPGQGGNEQFF.

This chain uses TRBV6-6 with TRBJ2-7; TRBD2 matches at 7 bases. The CDR3 covers 14 residues. Germline CDR1 and CDR2: MNHNY and SVGAGI (reference sequence). The V gene end was trimmed by 0 bases and the J gene end by 4 bases; junction bases not matched to a gene: 3. The CDR3 reads CASSYSRELYEQYF. DNA for the CDR3: TGTGCCAGCAGTTACTCGCGGGAGTTATACGAGCAGTACTTC.

The chain couples TRBV4-3 to TRBJ2-7, with 9 bases fitting TRBD1. Germline CDR1 LGHNA, CDR2 YSLEER. V shed 1 base, J shed 3 bases, and the junction held 4 bases outside the gene matches. The CDR3 extends over 15 amino acids. CDR3 in amino acids: CASSQGGQGFYEQYF. Written as DNA, the CDR3 is TGCGCCAGCAGCCAAGGGGGACAGGGATTCTACGAGCAGTACTTC.

The chain recombines TRBV4-3 with TRBJ2-7; D is undetermined. Per the germline V gene, CDR1 is LGHNA and CDR2 is YSLEER. The CDR3 is 14 residues long. V gave up 4 bases and J gave up 5 bases, with 15 bases separating them. The CDR3 is CASSLTLGFDEQYF. CDR3 DNA sequence: TGCGCCAGCAGCCTGACCCTAGGATTTGACGAGCAGTACTTC.

The chain joins TRBV19 to TRBJ2-3; TRBD2 matches 9 bases. Germline assignment: CDR1 LNHDA and CDR2 SQIVND (reference sequence). The V gene end was trimmed by 3 bases and the J gene end by 1 base; junction bases not matched to a gene: 5. The CDR3 contains 16 residues. CDR3: CASSIPIAGGTDTQYF. CDR3 in DNA: TGTGCCAGTAGTATCCCAATAGCGGGGGGCACAGATACGCAGTATTTT.

The V call is TRBV24-1, the J call TRBJ2-3; TRBD1 matches 8 bases. The CDR3 contains 15 residues. The V gene end was trimmed by 5 bases and the J gene end by 6 bases; junction bases not matched to a gene: 9. The germline V gene encodes CDR1 KGHDR and CDR2 SFDVKD. Here the CDR3 DNA reads TGTGCCACCAGTGTTTCCGGGACAGGTCCCGATACGCAGTATTTT. Encoded protein: CATSVSGTGPDTQYF.

This chain links TRBV19 with TRBJ1-1, with a weak D call TRBD1 (5 bases). The CDR3 totals 13 residues. Germline CDR1 LNHDA, CDR2 SQIVND (reference sequence). V lost 5 bases and J lost 5, with 12 bases in between. In nucleotides, the CDR3 is TGTGCCAGTAGTGCCCGACAGAGGACTGAAGCTTTCTTT. Protein product: CASSARQRTEAFF. The full variable domain, its missing parts supplied by reference TRBV19 and TRBJ1-1, is DGGITQSPKYLFRKEGQNVTLSCEQNLNHDAMYWYRQDPGQGLRLIYYSQIVNDFQKGDIAEGYSVSREKKESFPLTVTSAQKNPTAFYLCASSARQRTEAFFGQGTRLTVV.

This chain uses TRBV7-3 with TRBJ2-2; 8 bases are a match to TRBD1. The CDR3 is 17 amino acids. CDR1 is SGHTA and CDR2 is FQGTGA in the germline V gene. After removal of 2 bases from V and 1 base from J, the junction contained 6 bases not matched to a gene. Written as DNA, the CDR3 is TGTGCCAGCAGCTTACGGACAGGACAGGGGAACACCGGGGAGCTGTTTTTT. This translates into CASSLRTGQGNTGELFF.

CDR3: CASSPYATSANNEQFF. The DNA for the CDR3 is TGTGCCAGCAGCCCTTATGCGACTAGCGCAAACAATGAGCAGTTCTTC. The chain has TRBV4-2 and TRBJ2-1, with 8 bases that match TRBD2. Trimming took 4 bases from V and 5 from J; bases not matched to a gene: 10. The CDR3 covers 16 residues. Germline CDR1 is LGHNA and CDR2 is YNFKEQ.

The CDR3 nucleotides read TGTGCCAGCAGCTTAACGGGCGGGCCCTACAATGAGCAGTTCTTC. Protein product: CASSLTGGPYNEQFF. The chain recombines TRBV7-3 with TRBJ2-1; the D gene is possibly TRBD2 (5 bases). This CDR3 region has 15 residues. Trimming stripped 0 bases from V and 2 bases from J, with 8 bases between. CDR1 SGHTA and CDR2 FQGTGA come from the germline V gene.

J is TRBJ1-5 and V is TRBV5-8; D gene uncertain. The CDR3 is 13 amino acids. V lost 4 bases to trimming and J lost 7 bases, with 12 bases between them. Germline lookup yields CDR1 SGHTS and CDR2 YDEGEE. The CDR3 is CASSSLKRQPQHF. CDR3 nucleotides: TGTGCCAGCAGCAGCTTAAAGAGACAGCCCCAGCATTTT.

The CDR3 spells CASSLSPMNTEAFF. CDR3 sequence (DNA): TGTGCCAGCAGCTTATCCCCTATGAACACTGAAGCTTTCTTT. The chain is built from TRBV7-3 and TRBJ1-1, with D uncertain. The CDR3 sequence is 14 residues long. Trimming cost V 2 bases and J 0 bases, with 7 bases left between them. Germline V gene data show CDR1 as SGHTA and CDR2 as FQGTGA. Complete variable domain (other parts from reference TRBV7-3 and TRBJ1-1): GAGVSQTPSNKVTEKGKYVELRCDPISGHTALYWYRQSLGQGPEFLIYFQGTGAADDSGLPNDRFFAVRPEGSVSTLKIQRTERGDSAVYLCASSLSPMNTEAFFGQGTRLTVV.

The chain links TRBV29-1 to TRBJ2-1, with 11 nucleotides matching TRBD2. J lost 5 bases, V lost 7 bases, and 4 bases had no gene match. CDR1 SQVTM and CDR2 ANQGSEA come from the germline V gene. The CDR3 has 13 amino acids. The CDR3 coding sequence is TGCAGCGGTAATAGCGGGAGGGACAATGAGCAGTTCTTC. Translation: CSGNSGRDNEQFF.

The chain carries TRBV29-1 and TRBJ1-2; 9 bases match TRBD1. From germline, CDR1 is SQVTM and CDR2 ANQGSEA. The CDR3 length is 13 residues. V was pared by 5 bases and J by 3 bases, with 4 bases of the junction left unmatched. CDR3 amino acids: CSVTRTGDYGYTF. For the CDR3, the DNA is TGCAGCGTTACACGGACAGGGGACTATGGCTACACCTTC.

The chain recombines TRBV28 with TRBJ1-2; 9 nucleotides align to TRBD1. This CDR3 is built from 19 residues. Trimming removed 2 bases from V and 8 bases from J; junction bases left unmatched: 21. Germline CDR1 reads MDHEN; CDR2 reads SYDVKM. CDR3 amino acids: CASSLGPLVSGTGYHGYTF. Written as DNA, the CDR3 is TGTGCCAGCAGTTTAGGGCCCCTTGTTTCCGGGACAGGGTATCACGGCTACACCTTC.

The chain carries TRBV28 and TRBJ2-7, with 12 nucleotides matching TRBD1. With V trimmed by 4 bases and J by 5 bases, 12 bases remained unmatched. This CDR3 has 17 residues. CDR1 and CDR2 (germline): MDHEN, SYDVKM. The chain's CDR3 is CASSSVLPGQGADEQYF. The CDR3 DNA follows: TGTGCCAGCAGTTCAGTTCTTCCGGGACAGGGGGCGGACGAGCAGTACTTC.

V and J are TRBV7-2 and TRBJ2-3; tentative D call: TRBD2 (6 bases). The V gene lost 5 bases and the J gene lost 4 bases, with 16 bases spanning the gap. CDR1 and CDR2 (germline): SGHTA, FQGNSA. The CDR3 spans 15 residues. The CDR3 region has the DNA TGTGCCAGCAGCCTCCCGGGAGCTCGCGCAGATACGCAGTATTTT. Amino acids: CASSLPGARADTQYF.

This chain joins TRBV5-4 and TRBJ2-5; possibly TRBD1 for D (5 bases). The germline CDR1 and CDR2 sequences are SGHNT and YYREEE (reference sequence). Trimming removed 4 bases from V and 4 bases from J, with 14 bases in between. The CDR3 is 14 residues long. CDR3 nucleotides: TGTGCCAGCAGCCCTAAGGACACCTCAGAGACCCAGTACTTC. Protein product: CASSPKDTSETQYF.

The CDR3 DNA follows: TGTGCCAGCAGCTTAGGAGGGGGAAGGGAAAAACTGTTTTTT. The encoded protein is CASSLGGGREKLFF. The chain carries TRBV11-2 and TRBJ1-4; the D gene is possibly TRBD1 (6 bases). Germline CDR1 SGHAT, CDR2 FQNNGV. V was cut by 1 base and J by 8 bases, with 11 bases left in between. The CDR3 runs to 14 residues.

This clone showed up just a few times. This sequence joins TRBV11-2 and TRBJ2-7, with 10 nucleotides matching TRBD1. V trimming: 1 base; J trimming: 3 bases; junction bases outside the gene matches: 3. This CDR3 comprises 15 residues. Germline lookup yields CDR1 SGHAT and CDR2 FQNNGV. As DNA, the CDR3 is TGTGCCAGCAGCTTAGCTGGGACAGGGGTCTACGAGCAGTACTTC. It specifies CASSLAGTGVYEQYF.

The chain links TRBV4-2 to TRBJ2-5; TRBD2 matches at 13 bases. Germline CDR1 LGHNA, CDR2 YNFKEQ. The CDR3 is made up of 17 amino acids. With V trimmed by 0 bases and J by 4 bases, 5 bases remained unmatched. In DNA form, the CDR3 reads TGTGCCAGCAGCCAAGATTGGACTAGCGGGGGCCCAGAGACCCAGTACTTC. It encodes CASSQDWTSGGPETQYF.

The chain is built from TRBV6-6 and TRBJ1-6, with 9 bases identical to TRBD1. The CDR3 sequence is 16 residues long. Germline loops: CDR1 MNHNY, CDR2 SVGAGI (reference sequence). V gave up 5 bases and J gave up 10 bases; unmatched junction bases: 12. CDR3 coding DNA: TGTGCCAGCAGTCGATACCGGGACAGGGTTGAGTCACCCCTCCACTTT. Translated, it gives CASSRYRDRVESPLHF.